These T cell receptor beta chains were read from a single sample in a study of response to subunit inactivated influenza vaccine. TCRdb re-derived calls from the RT-PCR reads in MiXCR, one entry per CDR3 protein. This repertoire shows hundreds of thousands of distinct CDR3 sequences, approximately 15% found once; its top ten account for 6% to 9.5%. This specimen was PBMCs from blood, taken approximately 15 days before vaccination. The receptors come from a man between 45 and 60 years old who received an inactivated influenza vaccine. Both conserved end residues are part of each CDR3. Fields, in order: clone size, D gene, V gene, J gene, CDR3 length, CDR3 DNA, CDR3 protein. A D gene is named only where the DNA matches it firmly. A clone size is listed for some rows: how often the clone was seen (once, few, many), or a class if it is expanded.

size: few; D: .; V: TRBV20-1; J: TRBJ2-2; length: 13; DNA: TGCAGTGCTTCCCCCAGGACCCCCGGTAGGATGTTTTTT; CDR3: CSASPRTPGRMFF
size: .; D: .; V: TRBV6-1; J: TRBJ1-1; length: 16; DNA: TGTGCCAGCAGTGTATTACACAGGACGGTCAACACTGAAGCTTTCTTT; CDR3: CASSVLHRTVNTEAFF
size: .; D: TRBD2; V: TRBV5-1; J: TRBJ2-4; length: 16; DNA: TGCGCCAGCAGCCCACTAGCGGGGGTTACCAAGAACATTCAGTACTTC; CDR3: CASSPLAGVTKNIQYF
size: .; D: TRBD2; V: TRBV20-1; J: TRBJ2-1; length: 15; DNA: TGCAGTGCTAGAGTTTCTAGCGGGGGGGTAGGGGAGCAGTTCTTC; CDR3: CSARVSSGGVGEQFF
size: .; D: .; V: TRBV11-2; J: TRBJ2-3; length: 15; DNA: TGTGCCAGCAGCGTACTAGTCCCCGGAACAGATACGCAGTATTTT; CDR3: CASSVLVPGTDTQYF
size: .; D: TRBD1; V: TRBV7-2; J: TRBJ2-3; length: 15; DNA: TGTGCCAGCAGCTTGCACCGACAGGGGGCAGATACGCAGTATTTT; CDR3: CASSLHRQGADTQYF
size: many; D: TRBD1; V: TRBV30; J: TRBJ1-4; length: 14; DNA: TGTGCCTGGCAGATCAGGGGGGCGAGTGAAAAACTGTTTTTT; CDR3: CAWQIRGASEKLFF
size: .; D: TRBD1; V: TRBV11-1; J: TRBJ2-6; length: 18; DNA: TGTGCCAGCAGCCATAGGGGGCTCCTCGGCTCTGGGGCCAACGTCCTGACTTTC; CDR3: CASSHRGLLGSGANVLTF
size: few; D: .; V: TRBV3-1; J: TRBJ2-7; length: 16; DNA: TGTGCCAGCAGCCCCGGCTATGGACTTGGATCCTACGAGCAGTACTTC; CDR3: CASSPGYGLGSYEQYF
size: .; D: TRBD2; V: TRBV6-2/TRBV6-3; J: TRBJ2-1; length: 15; DNA: TGTGCCAGCAGTTGGGGACTAGCGGGTTACAATGAGCAGTTCTTC; CDR3: CASSWGLAGYNEQFF
size: .; D: .; V: TRBV18; J: TRBJ2-2; length: 14; DNA: TGTGCCAGCTCAACGGTTCTCAACACCGGGGAGCTGTTTTTT; CDR3: CASSTVLNTGELFF
size: few; D: TRBD2; V: TRBV15; J: TRBJ2-1; length: 15; DNA: TGTGCCACCAGCAGAGATTTGGGGGGGGGCAATGAGCAGTTCTTC; CDR3: CATSRDLGGGNEQFF
size: many; D: TRBD2; V: TRBV4-3; J: TRBJ2-1; length: 16; DNA: TGCGCCAGCAGCCAAGATCACGGGGGGAGCTACAATGAGCAGTTCTTC; CDR3: CASSQDHGGSYNEQFF
size: .; D: .; V: TRBV9; J: TRBJ2-1; length: 13; DNA: TGTGCCAGCAGCGTAGACGGGAGCAATGAGCAGTTCTTC; CDR3: CASSVDGSNEQFF
size: many; D: .; V: TRBV6-5; J: TRBJ2-2; length: 14; DNA: TGTGCCAGCAGTTATTTAAGGGTCACCGGGGAGCTGTTTTTT; CDR3: CASSYLRVTGELFF
size: .; D: TRBD2; V: TRBV3-1; J: TRBJ2-3; length: 17; DNA: TGTGCCAGCAGCCCGCTGCAAGGAGCGGGGCACGAAGATACGCAGTATTTT; CDR3: CASSPLQGAGHEDTQYF
size: .; D: TRBD1; V: TRBV27; J: TRBJ2-7; length: 15; DNA: TGTGCCAGCGGATTGGGGGTAAGGGGGCCCTACGAGCAGTACTTC; CDR3: CASGLGVRGPYEQYF
size: few; D: TRBD2; V: TRBV25-1; J: TRBJ2-5; length: 14; DNA: TGTGCCACCTCAAAGCCGGGAGGGAGAGAGACCCAGTACTTC; CDR3: CATSKPGGRETQYF
size: .; D: .; V: TRBV29-1; J: TRBJ2-5; length: 12; DNA: TGCAGCGTTGAGAGAGGCACTGAGACCCAGTACTTC; CDR3: CSVERGTETQYF
size: few; D: .; V: TRBV10-3; J: TRBJ2-3; length: 13; DNA: TGTGCCACCTCCCCGGGGGAGGCAGATACGCAGTATTTT; CDR3: CATSPGEADTQYF
size: .; D: .; V: TRBV3-1; J: TRBJ1-5; length: 14; DNA: TGTGCCAGCAGCCAACTGGGGGGGAGTCAGCCCCAGCATTTT; CDR3: CASSQLGGSQPQHF
size: .; D: .; V: TRBV7-9; J: TRBJ1-1; length: 14; DNA: TGTGCCAGCAGCTTGGAGCTTATGGGGACTGGAGCTTTCTTT; CDR3: CASSLELMGTGAFF
size: many; D: .; V: TRBV4-2; J: TRBJ2-7; length: 15; DNA: TGTGCCAGCAGCCAAAGCCAAGGTCAGAACTACGAGCAGTACTTC; CDR3: CASSQSQGQNYEQYF
size: .; D: TRBD2; V: TRBV10-3; J: TRBJ2-3; length: 19; DNA: TGTGCCATCAGTGAGAGGGTCGGGGGGGCAGGGGCGAGAACAGATACGCAGTATTTT; CDR3: CAISERVGGAGARTDTQYF
size: few; D: TRBD1; V: TRBV20-1; J: TRBJ2-7; length: 13; DNA: TGCAGTGCTTTTGGACAGGGGGACTACGAGCAGTACTTC; CDR3: CSAFGQGDYEQYF